This TCR beta chain appears in the sequencing data of a study of CD8 T cells in Susac syndrome (dated by TCRdb to the late 2010s). In terms of the full investigation: Of the Susac syndrome patients who were sequenced, more than 5 had clinically active disease and eight were in clinical remission. At blood withdrawal, Susac syndrome patients were either therapy-naive, taking corticosteroids (in some cases with IVIg as well), or taking IVIg alone. The study used repertoire sequencing to test whether antigen drove CD8+ T cell activation and differentiation in Susac syndrome.

As regards this clonotype: Its specific antigen is unknown. Within one base of it there is no much larger clone, and no base qualities were kept.

CDR3 length: 11 amino acids, cysteine to phenylalanine. Kept here is only the CDR3 DNA, which spans 33 bases and is read in frame from base 1. The germline V gene (reference sequence) specifies GTSNPN as CDR1 and SVGIG as CDR2. Ends trimmed: V by 5 bases, J by 7 bases; bases unmatched to a gene: 3. Overall results and qualifications from the work: No clonal expansion was detected in the CD4+ T cell repertoire of Susac syndrome patients. The TCR sequencing and HLA analysis was acknowledged to have included a relatively small number of individuals.

RNA was extracted with the RNeasy kit and roughly 0.45 to 1 ug was reverse transcribed using random hexamers. The immunoSEQ multiplex PCR assay, which covers 54 Vbeta and 13 Jbeta segments, was used to amplify TCR beta CDR3 regions. PCR amplification bias was corrected by using a synthetic template baseline for primer optimization and computational correction. In the original analysis: Reads were annotated to V, D and J genes per IMGT and analyzed with immunoSEQ Analyzer, keeping only productive sequences. Clonality was computed as one minus Shannon entropy normalized by log2 of the number of productive unique sequences. For each patient and control, public and private clones were evaluated among the 100 most prevalent clones. Clones were defined as Susac-specific when absent from the healthy and MS cohorts, from fewer than 1,300 published viral clones and from other ImmuneACCESS disease sequences. TCRdb cleaned the public reads at Q25 with fastp, built clones with MiXCR and kept in-frame beta chains. Every entry covers one CDR3 protein and lists the most common genes and DNA from its rows. The authors' filters were not applied to this entry. Here the sample has hundreds of thousands of distinct CDR3 sequences; about 94% occur a single time. The top ten clones comprise approximately 0.15% of the sample.

Peripheral blood CD8+ and CD4+ T cells from healthy donors, Susac syndrome patients and multiple sclerosis patients were profiled using high-throughput TCR beta sequencing. The Susac syndrome patients fulfilled recently defined diagnostic criteria for definite or probable disease. Bulk CD8+ and CD4+ T cells were purified by magnetic negative isolation, whereas CD8+ TEMRA cells were enriched by FACS. Blood was collected in EDTA tubes and processed within 24 hours, with PBMCs isolated through density gradient centrifugation. PBMCs intended for TCR sequencing were cryopreserved in liquid nitrogen and thawed later in a water bath at 37 degrees C. The sorted or isolated CD4+, CD8+ and CD8+ TEMRA cells reached a purity of at least 90%.

The sequencing input was CD4+ T cells from PBMCs. The chain is made from TRBV30 and TRBJ2-3; TRBD1 agrees with 7 junctional bases. This receptor was obtained from a human donor with Susac syndrome. The CDR3 here reads CAWGTVHTQYF. The bases read TGTGCCTGGGGGACAGTGCATACGCAGTATTTT. With the rest looked up from the reference TRBV30 and TRBJ2-3 genes rather than sequenced, the full variable domain is SQTIHQWPATLVQPVGSPLSLECTVEGTSNPNLYWYRQAAGRGLQLLFYSVGIGQISSEVPQNLSASRPQDRQFILSSKKLLLSDSGFYLCAWGTVHTQYFGPGTRLTVL.